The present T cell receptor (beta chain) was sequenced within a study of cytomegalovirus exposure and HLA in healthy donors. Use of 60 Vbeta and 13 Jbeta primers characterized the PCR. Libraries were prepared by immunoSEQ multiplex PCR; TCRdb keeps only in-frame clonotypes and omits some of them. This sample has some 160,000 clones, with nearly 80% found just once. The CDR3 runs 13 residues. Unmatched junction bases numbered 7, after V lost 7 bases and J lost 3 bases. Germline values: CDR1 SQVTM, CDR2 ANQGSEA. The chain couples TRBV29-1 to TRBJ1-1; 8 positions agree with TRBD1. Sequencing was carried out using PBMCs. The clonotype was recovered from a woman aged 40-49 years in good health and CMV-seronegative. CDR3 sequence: CSARTGWDTEAFF. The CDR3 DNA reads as TGCAGCGCCAGGACAGGGTGGGACACTGAAGCTTTCTTT.